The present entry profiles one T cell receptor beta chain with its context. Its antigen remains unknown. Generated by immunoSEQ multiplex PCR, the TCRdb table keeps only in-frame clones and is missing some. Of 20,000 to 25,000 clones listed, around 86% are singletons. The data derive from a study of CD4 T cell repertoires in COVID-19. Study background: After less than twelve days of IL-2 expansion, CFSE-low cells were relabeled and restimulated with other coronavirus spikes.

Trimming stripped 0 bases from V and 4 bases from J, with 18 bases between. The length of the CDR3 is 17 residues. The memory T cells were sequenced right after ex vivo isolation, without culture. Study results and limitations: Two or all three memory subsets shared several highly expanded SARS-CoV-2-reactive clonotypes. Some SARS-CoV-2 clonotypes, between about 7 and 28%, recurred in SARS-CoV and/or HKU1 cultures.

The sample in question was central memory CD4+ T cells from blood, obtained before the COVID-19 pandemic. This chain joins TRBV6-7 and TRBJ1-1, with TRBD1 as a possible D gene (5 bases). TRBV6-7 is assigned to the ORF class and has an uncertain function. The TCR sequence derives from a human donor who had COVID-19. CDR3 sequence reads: CASSYSRQGWSGTEAFF. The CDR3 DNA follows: TGTGCCAGCAGTTACTCCAGGCAGGGATGGAGTGGCACTGAAGCTTTCTTT.